These 18 T cell receptor beta chains originate from one sample sequenced in a study of response to subunit inactivated influenza vaccine. TCRdb passed the RT-PCR reads through MiXCR, listing each CDR3 protein once. Here the sample spans hundreds of thousands of distinct CDR3 sequences, less than 20% being singletons. This material consisted of PBMCs from blood, taken about 12 days after vaccination. The origin of the receptors is a man aged 50-59 years who received an inactivated influenza vaccine.

This clonotype was seen more than once but under ten times. The V and J genes are TRBV5-1 and TRBJ2-5; D is ambiguous. This CDR3 comprises 13 residues. Germline values: CDR1 SGHRS, CDR2 YFSETQ. Trimming removed 0 bases at V and 4 bases at J, with 7 bases between. The CDR3 DNA is TGCGCCAGCAGCTTGGATGGAGTAGAGACCCAGTACTTC. Its protein is CASSLDGVETQYF.

V and J are TRBV7-6 and TRBJ1-1; D unresolved. Germline V lookup: CDR1 SGHVS, CDR2 FNYEAQ. CDR3 size: 14 residues. Trimming removed 4 bases from V and 1 base from J, with 10 bases in between. The CDR3 sequence: CASSSDGENTEAFF. For the CDR3, the DNA is TGTGCCAGCAGCTCGGACGGCGAGAACACTGAAGCTTTCTTT.

The V gene is TRBV20-1, the J gene TRBJ2-1; 11 bases agree with TRBD2. From germline, CDR1 is DFQATT and CDR2 SNEGSKA (reference sequence). V dropped 1 base and J dropped 10; count of bases not matched to a gene: 3. The CDR3 has 13 residues. The CDR3 protein is CSARGASGREQFF. The DNA of the CDR3 is TGCAGTGCTAGAGGGGCTAGCGGGAGGGAGCAGTTCTTC.

V usage is TRBV24-1 and J usage is TRBJ2-7; D is ambiguous. The V end was cut by 2 bases, the J end by 4 bases, with 8 bases between. This CDR3 comprises 13 residues. CDR1 KGHDR and CDR2 SFDVKD come from the germline V gene. CDR3 sequence reads: CATSDSMGYEQYF. For the CDR3, the DNA is TGTGCCACCAGTGATTCGATGGGGTACGAGCAGTACTTC.

In this sample, this clonotype turned up a few times. CDR3 in amino acids: CSARDPGTSGTDTQYF. The CDR3 DNA follows: TGCAGTGCTAGAGATCCAGGAACTAGCGGCACAGATACGCAGTATTTT. V and J are TRBV20-1 and TRBJ2-3; 7 bases match TRBD2. This CDR3 contains 16 residues. After removal of 0 bases from V and 1 base from J, the junction contained 7 bases not matched to a gene. Germline V lookup: CDR1 DFQATT, CDR2 SNEGSKA (reference sequence).

This clonotype was counted between two and nine times. The chain combines TRBV30 with TRBJ2-7, with D perhaps matching TRBD1 or TRBD2 (6 bases each). This CDR3 is 15 amino acids long. V lost 1 base and J lost 1, with 14 bases in between. Germline lookup yields CDR1 GTSNPN and CDR2 SVGIG (reference sequence). The CDR3 nucleotides read TGTGCCTGGAGTGGGGGGGCTGATAGATCCTACGAGCAGTACTTC. Its protein product is CAWSGGADRSYEQYF.

This clonotype was seen at least ten times. This rearrangement joins TRBV29-1 to TRBJ1-5; 10 bases match TRBD1. The germline V gene has CDR1 SQVTM and CDR2 ANQGSEA. The CDR3 runs 14 residues. The junction had 6 bases not matched to a gene; V was cut back by 5 bases and J by 5 bases. CDR3 amino acids: CSVSEGTGDQPQHF. The CDR3 DNA is TGCAGCGTTAGCGAGGGGACAGGGGATCAGCCCCAGCATTTT.

This clonotype was observed a few times. The J gene is TRBJ1-6, the V gene TRBV20-1; 7 bases are shared with TRBD1. Germline V gives CDR1 DFQATT, CDR2 SNEGSKA (reference sequence). This CDR3 has 16 amino acids. V shed 6 bases, J shed 5 bases, and the junction held 13 bases outside the gene matches. CDR3 region: CSASATGLGDNSPLHF. CDR3 nucleotide sequence: TGCAGTGCGAGTGCGACAGGGTTAGGGGATAATTCACCCCTCCACTTT.

This clonotype was seen a few times. This CDR3 reads CASSLITPGTDTQYF. DNA of the CDR3: TGTGCCAGCAGCTTAATCACACCGGGCACAGATACGCAGTATTTT. V gene TRBV11-2 combines with J gene TRBJ2-3; D not resolved. The germline V gene encodes CDR1 SGHAT and CDR2 FQNNGV. The length of the CDR3 is 15 residues. V lost 2 bases and J 1 base, leaving 10 bases between the germline ends.

This clonotype was observed a handful of times. The chain uses TRBV9 and TRBJ2-7, with 8 bases aligning to TRBD2. This CDR3 is built from 16 residues. Germline V gene sequence: CDR1 SGDLS, CDR2 YYNGEE. The V gene end was trimmed by 0 bases and the J gene end by 3 bases; junction bases not matched to a gene: 8. CDR3 sequence: CASSVGGREGYYEQYF. DNA for the CDR3: TGTGCCAGCAGCGTAGGAGGTCGGGAGGGCTACTACGAGCAGTACTTC.

There are a few counts of this clonotype. The chain uses TRBV12-3 or TRBV12-4 and TRBJ1-4; tentative D call: TRBD1 (6 bases). The ends were cut back, 6 bases at V and 8 bases at J, with 19 bases in the middle. The CDR3 loop spans 15 amino acids. The DNA for the CDR3 is TGTGCCAGCAGCACCGTGGCAGGGGTGGGGGAAAAACTGTTTTTT. The encoded protein is CASSTVAGVGEKLFF.

The chain uses TRBV27 and TRBJ2-7; TRBD1 aligns across 11 bases. In germline, CDR1 is MNHEY, CDR2 SMNVEV (reference sequence). CDR3 size: 14 residues. V was pared by 4 bases and J by 5 bases, with 4 bases of the junction left unmatched. This CDR3 reads CASSWTGGRDEQYF. The CDR3 DNA reads TGTGCCAGCAGTTGGACAGGGGGCCGCGACGAGCAGTACTTC.

J is TRBJ2-3 and V is TRBV27; the match to TRBD2 covers 8 bases. This CDR3 is built from 16 residues. From germline, CDR1 is MNHEY and CDR2 SMNVEV (reference sequence). The trim removed 1 base at V and 1 base at J, leaving 4 bases unmatched. CDR3 loop: CASSLFGLARTDTQYF. The CDR3 coding sequence is TGTGCCAGCAGTTTATTCGGACTAGCTCGCACAGATACGCAGTATTTT.

This clonotype appeared a few times. The V gene is TRBV20-1, the J gene TRBJ2-7; D remains unclear. V lost 5 bases and J 3 bases, leaving 8 bases between the germline ends. This CDR3 is built from 11 residues. The germline V gene has CDR1 DFQATT and CDR2 SNEGSKA (reference sequence). The CDR3 nucleotides are TGCAGTGCTGACATTAACTACGAGCAGTACTTC. Amino acids: CSADINYEQYF.

The rearrangement joins TRBV4-2 to TRBJ2-2; D is perhaps TRBD2 (5 bases). This CDR3 is built from 16 residues. The ends were cut back, 0 bases at V and 7 bases at J, with 15 bases in the middle. Germline V gives CDR1 LGHNA, CDR2 YNFKEQ. The CDR3 here is CASSQEPYGVIGELFF. The DNA for the CDR3 is TGTGCCAGCAGCCAAGAACCCTACGGGGTTATCGGGGAGCTGTTTTTT.

This clonotype was seen a handful of times. V is TRBV18 and J is TRBJ2-5; 7 bases agree with TRBD1. This CDR3 has 14 amino acids. With V trimmed by 8 bases and J by 3 bases, 9 bases remained unmatched. Per germline, CDR1 KGHSH and CDR2 LQKENI. The CDR3 nucleotides are TGTGCCAGCACCTCGCGACAGGGCGAAGAGACCCAGTACTTC. Translating it yields CASTSRQGEETQYF.

J is TRBJ2-7 and V is TRBV7-2; D gene unclear. The CDR3 runs 13 residues. CDR1 is SGHTA and CDR2 is FQGNSA in the germline V gene. V lost 4 bases, J lost 4 bases, and 11 bases lay in between. CDR3 in amino acids: CASSYIDGYEQYF. The DNA for the CDR3 is TGTGCCAGCAGCTACATAGACGGATACGAGCAGTACTTC.

The chain couples TRBV5-1 to TRBJ2-6; D is possibly TRBD1 (5 bases). CDR1 SGHRS and CDR2 YFSETQ come from the germline V gene. The CDR3 length is 14 residues. Trimming cost V 6 bases and J 0 bases, with 7 bases left between them. The CDR3 DNA follows: TGCGCCAGCAAAGGGGACTCTGGGGCCAACGTCCTGACTTTC. This sequence encodes CASKGDSGANVLTF.